This TCR beta chain was identified during a study of T cell changes during pregnancy in multiple sclerosis. This CDR3 is 11 amino acids long. Germline V CDR1 and CDR2: DFQATT, SNEGSKA (reference sequence). The germline V and J ends were trimmed by 5 bases and 8 bases, with 9 bases remaining between them. The table came from immunoSEQ multiplex PCR; TCRdb's copy has only in-frame clones and leaves some out. The sample records under 80,000 clones, 70% to 90% being singletons. This specimen consisted of peripheral blood, obtained in the first trimester of pregnancy. The chain is built from TRBV20-1 and TRBJ1-4; no clear D gene. The receptor was derived from a female donor with multiple sclerosis, enrolled in a pregnancy study. The CDR3: CSAPLGEKLFF. The CDR3 DNA reads as TGCAGTGCTCCCCTCGGGGAAAAACTGTTTTTT.